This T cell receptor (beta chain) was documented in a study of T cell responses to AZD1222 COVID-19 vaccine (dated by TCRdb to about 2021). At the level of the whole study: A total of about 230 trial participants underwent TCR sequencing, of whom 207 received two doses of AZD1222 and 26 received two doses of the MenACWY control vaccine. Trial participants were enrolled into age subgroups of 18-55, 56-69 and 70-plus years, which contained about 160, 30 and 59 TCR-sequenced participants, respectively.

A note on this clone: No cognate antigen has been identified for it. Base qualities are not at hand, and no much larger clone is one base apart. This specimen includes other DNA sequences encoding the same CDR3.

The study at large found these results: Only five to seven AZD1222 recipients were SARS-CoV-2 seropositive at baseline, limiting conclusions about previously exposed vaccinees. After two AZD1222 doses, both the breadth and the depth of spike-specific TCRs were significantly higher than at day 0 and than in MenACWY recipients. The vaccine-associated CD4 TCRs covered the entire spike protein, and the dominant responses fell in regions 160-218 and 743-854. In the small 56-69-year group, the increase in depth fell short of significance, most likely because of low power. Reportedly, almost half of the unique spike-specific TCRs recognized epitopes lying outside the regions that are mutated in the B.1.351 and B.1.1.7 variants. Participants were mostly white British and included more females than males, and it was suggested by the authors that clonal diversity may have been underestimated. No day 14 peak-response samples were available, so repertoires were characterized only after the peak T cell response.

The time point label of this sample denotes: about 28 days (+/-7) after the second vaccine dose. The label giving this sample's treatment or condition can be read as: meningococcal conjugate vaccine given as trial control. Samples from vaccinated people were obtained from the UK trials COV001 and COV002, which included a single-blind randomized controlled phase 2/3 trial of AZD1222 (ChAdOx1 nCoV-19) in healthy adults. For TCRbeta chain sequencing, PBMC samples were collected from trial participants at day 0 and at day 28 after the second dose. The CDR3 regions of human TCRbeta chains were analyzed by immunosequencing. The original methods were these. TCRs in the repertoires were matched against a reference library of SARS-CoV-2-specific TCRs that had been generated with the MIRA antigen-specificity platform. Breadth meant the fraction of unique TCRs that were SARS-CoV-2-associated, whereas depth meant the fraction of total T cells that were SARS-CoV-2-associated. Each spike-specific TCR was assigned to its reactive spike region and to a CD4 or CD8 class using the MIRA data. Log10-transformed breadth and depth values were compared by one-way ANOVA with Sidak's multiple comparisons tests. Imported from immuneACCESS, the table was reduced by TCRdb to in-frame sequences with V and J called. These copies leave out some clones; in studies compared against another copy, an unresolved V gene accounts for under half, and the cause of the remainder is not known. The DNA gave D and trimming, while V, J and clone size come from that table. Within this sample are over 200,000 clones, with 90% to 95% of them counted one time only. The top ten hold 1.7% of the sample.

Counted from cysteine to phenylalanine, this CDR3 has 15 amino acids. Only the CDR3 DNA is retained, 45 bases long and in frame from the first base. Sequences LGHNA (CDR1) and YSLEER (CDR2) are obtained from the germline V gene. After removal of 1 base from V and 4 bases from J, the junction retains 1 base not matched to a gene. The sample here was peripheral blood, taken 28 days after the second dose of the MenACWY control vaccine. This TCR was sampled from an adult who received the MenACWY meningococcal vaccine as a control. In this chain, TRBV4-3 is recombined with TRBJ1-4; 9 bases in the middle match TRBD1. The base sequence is TGCGCCAGCAGCCAAGGGGGACAGGGTAATGAAAAACTGTTTTTT. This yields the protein CASSQGGQGNEKLFF.